The 14 T cell receptor beta chains reported below all come from one sample, sequenced in a study of identifying expanded T cells in peripheral blood. TCRdb's copy holds only in-frame clones and misses some; the assay was immunoSEQ multiplex PCR. The sample lists some 78,000 clones, about four fifths occurring once. Sample: blood. The source of these receptors is a person aged 18 to 75 in good health.

The gene calls are TRBV6-6 and TRBJ2-1; 12 nucleotides agree with TRBD2. Germline CDR1 is MNHNY and CDR2 is SVGAGI (reference sequence). Germline trimming cut 5 bases from V and 5 bases from J; bases unmatched to any gene: 7. The CDR3 covers 16 residues. The CDR3 reads CASSLLAGGLNNEQFF. The CDR3 DNA reads as TGTGCCAGCAGTCTCCTAGCGGGAGGGCTTAACAATGAGCAGTTCTTC.

About this clone: Within the sample, other DNA sequences also encode this same CDR3. The CDR3 DNA follows: TGTGCCACCAGCAGAGATCGAGGGTACGAGCAGTACTTC. As protein: CATSRDRGYEQYF. The J gene is TRBJ2-7, the V gene TRBV15; possibly TRBD2 for D (5 bases). Deletions cut 0 bases from V and 4 bases from J, with 7 bases between. This CDR3 comprises 13 residues. The V gene's germline CDR1 is LNHNV and CDR2 YYDKDF (reference sequence).

This clone was recorded a few times. The V and J genes are TRBV11-3 and TRBJ2-7, with a weak D call TRBD2 (5 bases). Deletions cut 1 base from V and 6 bases from J, with 16 bases between. The CDR3 extends over 15 amino acids. Germline CDR1 reads SGHNT; CDR2 reads YENEEA. The CDR3 loop reads CASSLGLIGGSEQYF. The CDR3 DNA reads as TGTGCCAGCAGCTTAGGACTAATCGGAGGTTCCGAGCAGTACTTC. The full variable domain, with the rest looked up from reference TRBV11-3 and TRBJ2-7, is EAGVVQSPRYKIIEKKQPVAFWCNPISGHNTLYWYLQNLGQGPELLIRYENEEAVDDSQLPKDRFSAERLKGVDSTLKIQPAELGDSAVYLCASSLGLIGGSEQYFGPGTRLTVT.

This clone was picked up a small number of times. The V gene is TRBV7-9, the J gene TRBJ1-1, with D uncertain. Trimming took off 6 bases at V and 2 bases at J, with 13 bases between the two ends. CDR3 size: 14 residues. CDR1 and CDR2 (germline): SEHNR, FQNEAQ (reference sequence). This CDR3 reads CASSQPTGNTEAFF. CDR3 nucleotide sequence: TGTGCCAGCAGTCAACCGACGGGAAACACTGAAGCTTTCTTT.

DNA for the CDR3: TGTGCCAGCAGCCAAGGGGAGGGTCGGTACCAAGAGACCCAGTACTTC. Protein sequence: CASSQGEGRYQETQYF. The V and J genes are TRBV5-4 and TRBJ2-5; TRBD2 agrees at 7 bases. The germline V gene encodes CDR1 SGHNT and CDR2 YYREEE (reference sequence). The CDR3 sequence is 16 residues long. V lost 4 bases, J lost 0 bases, and 9 bases stayed unmatched.

This clone was detected only once. This chain joins TRBV29-1 and TRBJ1-5, with a tentative D call TRBD1 (5 bases). Trimming shortened V by 4 bases and J by 5 bases, and 9 bases separated the two germline ends. CDR3 length: 12 amino acids. CDR1 and CDR2 (germline): SQVTM, ANQGSEA. The CDR3 coding sequence is TGCAGCGTTGTCATAGGGGATCAGCCCCAGCATTTT. Amino acids: CSVVIGDQPQHF.

J is TRBJ1-2 and V is TRBV6-5, with D unclear. V was shortened by 8 bases and J by 7 bases, with 17 bases between the two germline ends. CDR1 and CDR2 from the germline V gene are MNHEY and SVGAGI. This CDR3 comprises 13 residues. CDR3 in amino acids: CASGVQRTSGYTF. CDR3 bases: TGTGCCAGCGGAGTTCAGAGGACTTCTGGCTACACCTTC.

As DNA, the CDR3 is TGTGCCACCAGCAGAGATGGAGCGGGAGCAATGGAGACCCAGTACTTC. Encoded protein: CATSRDGAGAMETQYF. This rearrangement joins TRBV15 to TRBJ2-5, with 8 bases aligning to TRBD2. Losses at the gene ends were 0 bases for V and 5 bases for J; bases not matched to a gene: 8. The germline CDR1 and CDR2 sequences are LNHNV and YYDKDF (reference sequence). The CDR3 loop spans 16 amino acids.

The J gene is TRBJ1-2, the V gene TRBV21-1; the D call in the table, TRBD1, was not verified against the DNA. TRBV21-1 is a recognized pseudogene. This CDR3 spans 18 amino acids. The CDR3 sequence: CASSNTGTGSPCRYGYTF. CDR3 coding DNA: TGTGCCAGCAGCAATACCGGGACAGGATCTCCGTGTAGGTATGGCTACACCTTC.

For the CDR3, the DNA is TGTGCCAGCAGTCCCAAGGGACAGGGGAACTACGAGCAGTACTTC. This sequence encodes CASSPKGQGNYEQYF. J is TRBJ2-7 and V is TRBV27; 10 bases are a match to TRBD1. The germline CDR1 and CDR2 sequences are MNHEY and SMNVEV (reference sequence). The ends lost 5 bases at V and 3 bases at J; junction bases unmatched: 7. There are 15 residues in the CDR3.

This clone has just a few counts. This chain joins TRBV9 and TRBJ2-3; 7 bases align to TRBD2. The CDR3 sequence is 15 residues long. V lost 3 bases and J lost 0; bases outside the gene matches: 4. Germline CDR1 SGDLS, CDR2 YYNGEE. CDR3 DNA: TGTGCCAGCAGCGCTAGCGGATCTAGCACAGATACGCAGTATTTT. This gives the protein CASSASGSSTDTQYF.

The chain links TRBV11-1 to TRBJ2-5, with TRBD2 as a possible D gene (6 bases). The V gene's germline CDR1 is SGHAT and CDR2 FQDESV (reference sequence). The CDR3 contains 13 residues. V shed 5 bases and J shed 5 bases, with 12 bases lying between them. The CDR3 loop reads CASSPGGRETQYF. The CDR3 coding sequence is TGTGCCAGCAGCCCCGGGGGACGGGAGACCCAGTACTTC. Complete variable domain (other parts from reference TRBV11-1 and TRBJ2-5): EAEVAQSPRYKITEKSQAVAFWCDPISGHATLYWYRQILGQGPELLVQFQDESVVDDSQLPKDRFSAERLKGVDSTLKIQPAELGDSAMYLCASSPGGRETQYFGPGTRLLVL.

This chain uses TRBV11-2 with TRBJ2-6; weak D call: TRBD1 (5 bases). Trimming took 3 bases from V and 4 from J, leaving 16 bases between them. Germline CDR1 and CDR2: SGHAT and FQNNGV. This CDR3 region has 17 residues. CDR3 nucleotide sequence: TGTGCCAGCAGCTTTCAGGGAATTCAGGTGGGGGCCAACGTCCTGACTTTC. This encodes CASSFQGIQVGANVLTF.

The chain is built from TRBV2 and TRBJ2-3; D unresolved. Germline V gene lookup returns CDR1 SNHLY and CDR2 FYNNEI. The CDR3 runs 16 residues. Trimming took off 5 bases at V and 3 bases at J, with 18 bases between the two ends. The CDR3 spells CASSFRKQTPTDTQYF. The CDR3 region has the DNA TGTGCCAGCAGTTTCAGGAAACAGACCCCTACAGATACGCAGTATTTT.